Detailed here is one T cell receptor beta chain. The sample holds many counts of this clonotype. Its recognized antigen is unknown. The input lacks base qualities; no much larger clone sits a single base away. Cut back by 6 bases and 1 base, the V and J ends lie 15 bases apart. The CDR3 goes from the cysteine to the phenylalanine over 15 residues. Just the 45-base CDR3 DNA is kept, in frame starting at base 1. These data come from a study of T cells in Graves' hyperthyroidism and ophthalmopathy (dated by TCRdb to about 2019). As for the study more broadly: To identify distinguishing TCR V-J signatures, a discovery cohort of around 100 patients was used, comprising 40 to 45 with Graves' ophthalmopathy and around 60 with stable Graves' hyperthyroidism. Following sampling, methimazole starting at 30 mg daily was given to hyperthyroidism patients, and high-dose intravenous methylprednisolone was given to ophthalmopathy patients. The 100 discovery patients were randomly divided into training and test sets at a 7:3 ratio. In over five Graves' hyperthyroidism patients, the study also compared T-cell repertoires from thyroid tissue with T-cell repertoires from blood. An independent validation cohort of some 18 hyperthyroidism patients and 17 patients who later progressed to ophthalmopathy tested prospective prediction of ophthalmopathy. The paper describes TCR Vbeta CDR3 sequencing of 120 to 150 peripheral blood samples, made up of roughly 45 ophthalmopathy patients, some 80 hyperthyroidism patients and 17 progressor patients.

The TCR beta CDR3 regions were amplified from RNA transcripts. A first-round RT-PCR of the TCR CDR3 used the HTBI primer set with the Qiagen OneStep RT-PCR kit. The libraries were constructed in a second round of multiplex PCR and then size-selected and purified. The libraries were sequenced on an Illumina HiSeq2000 using paired-end 100 bp reads. In the source study's methods: Raw data were processed with SOAPnuke, discarding reads with adapters, uncalled bases, mean Phred below 15, or no exact constant-primer or identifier match. COPE v1.2.5 was used to merge the high-quality paired reads, and each unique nucleotide sequence was defined as a clonotype. MiTCR v1.1 was used to align the clonotypes against IMGT TRBV, TRBD and TRBJ reference segments. Only V-J combinations with frequency above 0.0001, covering about 99% of repertoires, were analysed. The TCS score was defined as F50 (clonal expansion) divided by E x V (chaos), with BLOSUM62-based TCRdist calculated between CDR3 peptides within each V-J. Welch's t-statistics and random forest reduced roughly 530 V-J features to 13, which were used in a naive Bayes classifier (R e1071). The Morisita-Horn index was used to measure how similar the thyroid and blood repertoires were. TCRdb reanalyzed the raw reads on its own, using fastp at Q25 for trimming and MiXCR for clone calling, and kept in-frame beta chains. Rows matching on CDR3 protein sequence are summarized as one entry with the most common DNA and genes. V and J calls and clone size were set by TCRdb, not the authors. The sample data list a few hundred thousand distinct CDR3 sequences, and under 60% of these were observed just once. The ten largest make up around 8% of the sample.

Stable Graves' hyperthyroidism was defined as the absence of progression to ophthalmopathy over 18 months of follow-up. Hyperthyroidism patients were newly diagnosed, had a disease duration of under 2 months, and were aged 18 to 65 years. Any patient with an uncontrolled infection, another autoimmune disease, pregnancy or lactation was excluded. Diagnoses were established on the basis of clinical symptoms, serum thyroxine and TRAb, thyroid ultrasound, and orbital computed tomography. Total RNA was extracted using Trizol reagent, and RNA quality was assessed on an Agilent 2100 Bioanalyzer. What the work shows at the level of the full study, not this receptor alone: A 13 V-J signature model separated ophthalmopathy from stable hyperthyroidism, with roughly 88% sensitivity and around 84% specificity in cross-validation and 80%/75% in testing. Most expanded thyroid clonotypes (frequency above 0.001) were also detected in blood, a finding suggesting that blood repertoires may reflect thyroid immune responses. In validation, progression to ophthalmopathy was predicted by the model with approximately 67% sensitivity and 72.22% specificity, a median of roughly 6 months before onset. Sample size was not statistically predetermined, and investigators were not blinded to group allocation.

The receptor comes from a woman aged 18 to 35 with Graves' hyperthyroidism. Recombination linked TRBV12-3 or TRBV12-4 to TRBJ1-1; matching of 6 bases hints at TRBD1 as the D gene. The sample taken for sequencing was peripheral blood or thyroid tissue (not recorded which). The CDR3 region reads CASRHERGRNTEAFF. At the DNA level, the sequence is TGTGCCAGCAGACACGAAAGGGGGAGGAACACTGAAGCTTTCTTT.